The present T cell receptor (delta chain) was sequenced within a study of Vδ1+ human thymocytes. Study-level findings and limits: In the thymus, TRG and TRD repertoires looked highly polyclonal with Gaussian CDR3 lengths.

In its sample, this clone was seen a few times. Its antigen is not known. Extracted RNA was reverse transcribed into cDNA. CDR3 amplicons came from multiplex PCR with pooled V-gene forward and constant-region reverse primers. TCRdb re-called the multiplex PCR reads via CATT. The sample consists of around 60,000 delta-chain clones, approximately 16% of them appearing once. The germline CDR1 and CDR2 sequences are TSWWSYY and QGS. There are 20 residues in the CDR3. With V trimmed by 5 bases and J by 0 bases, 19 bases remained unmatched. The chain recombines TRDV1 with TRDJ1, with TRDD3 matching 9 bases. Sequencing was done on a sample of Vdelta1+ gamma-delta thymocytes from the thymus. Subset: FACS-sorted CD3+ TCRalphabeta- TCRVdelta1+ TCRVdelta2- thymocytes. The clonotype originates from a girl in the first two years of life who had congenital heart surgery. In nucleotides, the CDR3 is TGTGCTCTTGGGAAAACTCCCCTGTGGGGGGGATACTGGGACACCGATAAACTCATCTTT. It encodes CALGKTPLWGGYWDTDKLIF.